The 9 T cell receptor beta chains reported below all come from one sample, sequenced in a study of cytomegalovirus exposure and HLA in healthy donors. Clones were sequenced by immunoSEQ multiplex PCR, and TCRdb holds only the in-frame ones, with some missing. The table has around 130,000 clones, approximately 87% seen once; the top ten hold under 2.5%. The sample was PBMCs. These receptors were taken from a woman aged 30 to 39 in good health and CMV-seronegative.

This chain uses TRBV7-2 with TRBJ1-2, with unresolved D. Germline CDR1 reads SGHTA; CDR2 reads FQGNSA. The CDR3 has 13 amino acids. The V and J ends lost 2 bases and 7 bases respectively, with 11 bases between them. Written as DNA, the CDR3 is TGTGCCAGCAGCTTAAACGGGGAGGTTGGCTACACCTTC. Amino acid sequence: CASSLNGEVGYTF.

This chain joins TRBV28 and TRBJ1-1; D is perhaps TRBD1 (6 bases). V dropped 2 bases and J dropped 6 bases, with 16 bases sitting between them. The CDR3 spans 15 residues. Looked up from germline, CDR1 is MDHEN and CDR2 is SYDVKM. The CDR3 protein is CASSLGARGAAEAFF. The CDR3 DNA sequence: TGTGCCAGCAGTTTAGGAGCCAGGGGAGCGGCTGAAGCTTTCTTT.

This chain uses TRBV5-4 with TRBJ1-4; the D gene is possibly TRBD1 (5 bases). The germline CDR1 and CDR2 sequences are SGHNT and YYREEE (reference sequence). Trimming removed 3 bases at V and 8 bases at J, with 20 bases between. The CDR3 has 16 residues. CDR3 in DNA: TGTGCCAGCAGCTACCTCGGGCAGGGCGGAGGGGAAAAACTGTTTTTT. It specifies CASSYLGQGGGEKLFF. Looking up the rest from reference TRBV5-4 and TRBJ1-4 gives the full variable domain: ETGVTQSPTHLIKTRGQQVTLRCSSQSGHNTVSWYQQALGQGPQFIFQYYREEENGRGNFPPRFSGLQFPNYSSELNVNALELDDSALYLCASSYLGQGGGEKLFFGSGTQLSVL.

Written as DNA, the CDR3 is TGTGCCAGCAGTTTGGACAGCACCTACGAGCAGTACTTC. Its translation is CASSLDSTYEQYF. This sequence joins TRBV27 and TRBJ2-7; the D gene is possibly TRBD1 (6 bases). The CDR3 runs to 13 residues. Between the trimmed V and J ends, which lost 3 bases and 2 bases, there was a span of 8 bases. The germline CDR1 and CDR2 sequences are MNHEY and SMNVEV (reference sequence).

The chain employs TRBV9 and TRBJ2-1, with 9 bases identical to TRBD2. Trimming cost V 10 bases and J 6 bases; bases outside gene matches: 5. The germline gives CDR1 SGDLS, CDR2 YYNGEE. The CDR3 has 12 amino acids. In DNA, the CDR3 is TGTGCCTCACGCGGGGGGGCCAATGAGCAGTTCTTC. It translates to CASRGGANEQFF.

V gene TRBV4-1 combines with J gene TRBJ1-2, with D tentatively TRBD1 (6 bases). Germline CDR1 reads MGHRA; CDR2 reads YSYEKL. V was cut by 0 bases and J by 4 bases, with 15 bases left in between. CDR3 length: 16 residues. The CDR3 is CASSQDQTGLSYGYTF. The CDR3 DNA sequence: TGCGCCAGCAGCCAAGATCAAACAGGGTTGTCCTATGGCTACACCTTC.

This chain uses TRBV11-2 with TRBJ2-5, with 8 bases lining up with TRBD2. The CDR3 is made up of 16 amino acids. Germline assignment: CDR1 SGHAT and CDR2 FQNNGV. V shed 6 bases and J 2 bases; nucleotides not matched to a gene: 11. CDR3 nucleotide sequence: TGTGCCAGCAGTTTACCCGGGACTAGGGGGCAAGAGACCCAGTACTTC. It codes for CASSLPGTRGQETQYF.

There are a few counts of this clone. The chain carries TRBV19 and TRBJ2-7; TRBD1 is a possible D gene (6 bases). This CDR3 has 16 residues. CDR1 is LNHDA and CDR2 is SQIVND in the germline V gene (reference sequence). The V end lost 6 bases, the J end lost 6 bases, and 24 bases lay between the germline ends. The CDR3 coding sequence is TGTGCCAGTAGCCGAGTTCTGGGGGCCGGGCGAATCGAGCAGTACTTC. Translation gives CASSRVLGAGRIEQYF. Complete variable domain (other parts from reference TRBV19 and TRBJ2-7): DGGITQSPKYLFRKEGQNVTLSCEQNLNHDAMYWYRQDPGQGLRLIYYSQIVNDFQKGDIAEGYSVSREKKESFPLTVTSAQKNPTAFYLCASSRVLGAGRIEQYFGPGTRLTVT.

This chain links TRBV6-6 with TRBJ2-7, with D perhaps TRBD2 (6 bases). CDR3 length equals 14 residues. V lost 7 bases, J lost 9 bases, and 22 bases lay in between. Germline CDR1 MNHNY, CDR2 SVGAGI (reference sequence). The CDR3 spells CASIKAGPIFRQYF. CDR3 nucleotides: TGTGCCAGCATTAAAGCGGGCCCCATCTTCCGGCAGTACTTC.